One sample yielded the 4 T cell receptor beta chains listed below, sequenced in a study of shared clonotypes between healthy human individuals. TCRdb keeps only in-frame clones here, not all; method: immunoSEQ multiplex PCR. The data contain under 1,900,000 clones, just under 99% of them singletons. What was sequenced was naive CD4+ T cells sorted from blood. Subset here: CD45RA+ positively selected. The receptors were sampled from a man between 25 and 39 years old in good health.

The chain joins TRBV7-9 to TRBJ1-4; perhaps TRBD1 as D (5 bases). Per germline, CDR1 SEHNR and CDR2 FQNEAQ (reference sequence). CDR3 length: 14 amino acids. Between the trimmed V and J ends, which lost 7 bases and 5 bases, there was a span of 14 bases. CDR3 nucleotide sequence: TGTGCCAGCACTGGAGGCTACAGGAATGAAAAACTGTTTTTT. Translation: CASTGGYRNEKLFF.

The chain is built from TRBV27 and TRBJ2-7, with TRBD1 matching 7 bases. This CDR3 region has 13 residues. V lost 6 bases and J lost 0; bases outside the gene matches: 2. CDR1 is MNHEY and CDR2 is SMNVEV in the germline V gene (reference sequence). CDR3 sequence reads: CASRGDSSYEQYF. CDR3 DNA sequence: TGTGCCAGCAGAGGGGACAGCTCCTACGAGCAGTACTTC.

This chain connects TRBV5-1 to TRBJ2-3, with no clear D. The CDR3 extends over 12 amino acids. The germline gives CDR1 SGHRS, CDR2 YFSETQ. The V and J ends lost 4 bases and 2 bases respectively, with 5 bases between them. CDR3 loop: CASSHPTDTQYF. Here the CDR3 DNA reads TGCGCCAGCAGCCACCCCACAGATACGCAGTATTTT.

This CDR3 reads CASSLSIYEQYF. CDR3 bases: TGCGCCAGCAGCTTGTCCATCTACGAGCAGTACTTC. The chain is built from TRBV5-1 and TRBJ2-7; D not certain. V gave up 1 base and J gave up 3 bases, with 5 bases separating them. From germline, CDR1 is SGHRS and CDR2 YFSETQ. The CDR3 runs 12 residues.